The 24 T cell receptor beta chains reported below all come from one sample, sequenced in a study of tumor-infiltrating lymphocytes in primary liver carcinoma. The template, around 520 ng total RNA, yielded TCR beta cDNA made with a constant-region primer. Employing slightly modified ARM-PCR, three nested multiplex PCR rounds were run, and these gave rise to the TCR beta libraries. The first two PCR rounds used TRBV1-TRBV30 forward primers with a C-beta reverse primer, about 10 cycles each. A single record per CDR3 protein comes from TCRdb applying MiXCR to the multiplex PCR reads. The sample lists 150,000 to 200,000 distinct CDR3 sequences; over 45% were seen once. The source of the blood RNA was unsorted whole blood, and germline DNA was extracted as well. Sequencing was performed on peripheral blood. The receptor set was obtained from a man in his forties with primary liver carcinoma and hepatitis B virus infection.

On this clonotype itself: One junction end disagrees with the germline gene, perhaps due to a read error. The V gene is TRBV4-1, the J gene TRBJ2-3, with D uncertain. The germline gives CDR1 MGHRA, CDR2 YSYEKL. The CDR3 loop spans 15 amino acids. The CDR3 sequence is CATSLRPALSDTQYF. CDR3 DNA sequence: TGCGCCACCAGCCTGCGTCCGGCCCTCTCAGATACGCAGTATTTT.

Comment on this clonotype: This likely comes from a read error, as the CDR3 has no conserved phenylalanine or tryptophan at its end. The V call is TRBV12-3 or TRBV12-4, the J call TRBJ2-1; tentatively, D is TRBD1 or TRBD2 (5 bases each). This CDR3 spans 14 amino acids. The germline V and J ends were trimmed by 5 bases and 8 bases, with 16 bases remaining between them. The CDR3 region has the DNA TGTGCCAGCAGTATTACCGGGGCTTCCGATGAGCAGTTCCTC. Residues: CASSITGASDEQFL.

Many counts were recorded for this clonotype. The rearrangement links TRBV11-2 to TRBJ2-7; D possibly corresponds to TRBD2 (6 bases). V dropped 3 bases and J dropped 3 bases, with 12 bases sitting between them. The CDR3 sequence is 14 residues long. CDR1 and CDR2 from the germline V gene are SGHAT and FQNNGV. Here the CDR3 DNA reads TGTGCCAGCAGCTTGGGGGGTAGGTTCTACGAGCAGTACTTC. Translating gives CASSLGGRFYEQYF.

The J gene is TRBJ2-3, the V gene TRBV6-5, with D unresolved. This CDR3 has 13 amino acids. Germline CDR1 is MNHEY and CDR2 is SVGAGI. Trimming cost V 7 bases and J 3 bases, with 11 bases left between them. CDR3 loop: CASIGVGTDTQYF. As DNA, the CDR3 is TGTGCCAGCATCGGAGTGGGTACAGATACGCAGTATTTT.

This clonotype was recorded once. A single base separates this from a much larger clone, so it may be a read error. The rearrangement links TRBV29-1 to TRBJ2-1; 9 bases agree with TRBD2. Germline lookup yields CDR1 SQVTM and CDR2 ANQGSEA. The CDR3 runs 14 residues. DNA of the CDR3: TGCGGCGTTGAAGGTCTAGCGGGGCACAATGAGCAGTTCTTC. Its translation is CGVEGLAGHNEQFF.

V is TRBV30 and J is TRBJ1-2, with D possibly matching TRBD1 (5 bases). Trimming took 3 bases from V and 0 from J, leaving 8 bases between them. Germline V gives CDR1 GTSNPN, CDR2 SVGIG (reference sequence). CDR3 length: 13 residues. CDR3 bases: TGTGCCTGGAGGGGGACGGCTAACTATGGCTACACCTTC. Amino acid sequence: CAWRGTANYGYTF.

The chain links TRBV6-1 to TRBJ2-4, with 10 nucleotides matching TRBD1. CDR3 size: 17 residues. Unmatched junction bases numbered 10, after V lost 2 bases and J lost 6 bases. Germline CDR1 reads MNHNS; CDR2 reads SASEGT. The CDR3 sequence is CASSETRDRGSGNIQYF. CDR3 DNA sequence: TGTGCCAGCAGTGAAACAAGGGACAGGGGATCGGGAAACATTCAGTACTTC.

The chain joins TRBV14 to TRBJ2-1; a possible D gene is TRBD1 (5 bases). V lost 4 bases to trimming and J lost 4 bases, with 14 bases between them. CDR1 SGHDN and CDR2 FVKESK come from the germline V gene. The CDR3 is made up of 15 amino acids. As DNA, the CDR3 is TGTGCCAGCAGCCCGGAGTGGGGCTTGTACAATGAGCAGTTCTTC. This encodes CASSPEWGLYNEQFF.

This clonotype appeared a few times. The CDR3 loop is CASRTHLGGIQYF. CDR3 nucleotide sequence: TGTGCCAGCAGGACCCACTTGGGGGGCATTCAGTACTTC. The chain couples TRBV6-7 to TRBJ2-4; TRBD2 might be the D (6 bases). TRBV6-7 is flagged as an ORF with uncertain function. CDR3 length equals 13 residues. Between the trimmed V and J ends, which lost 6 bases and 9 bases, there was a span of 15 bases.

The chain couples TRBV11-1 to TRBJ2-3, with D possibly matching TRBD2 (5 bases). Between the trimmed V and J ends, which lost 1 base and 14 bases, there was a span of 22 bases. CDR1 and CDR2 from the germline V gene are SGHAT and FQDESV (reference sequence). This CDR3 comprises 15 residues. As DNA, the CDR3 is TGTGCCAGCAGCTTAGGAAGGGAGCGCGTGGATATGCGGTATTTT. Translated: CASSLGRERVDMRYF.

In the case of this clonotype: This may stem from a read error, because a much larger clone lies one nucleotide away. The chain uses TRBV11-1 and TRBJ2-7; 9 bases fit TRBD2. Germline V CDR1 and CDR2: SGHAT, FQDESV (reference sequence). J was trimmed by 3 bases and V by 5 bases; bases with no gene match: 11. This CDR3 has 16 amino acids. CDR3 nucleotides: TGTGCCAGCAGCAATCCTGGAGCGGGAGGTTACTACGAGCAGTACTTC. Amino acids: CASSNPGAGGYYEQYF. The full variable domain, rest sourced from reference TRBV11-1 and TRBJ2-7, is EAEVAQSPRYKITEKSQAVAFWCDPISGHATLYWYRQILGQGPELLVQFQDESVVDDSQLPKDRFSAERLKGVDSTLKIQPAELGDSAMYLCASSNPGAGGYYEQYFGPGTRLTVT.

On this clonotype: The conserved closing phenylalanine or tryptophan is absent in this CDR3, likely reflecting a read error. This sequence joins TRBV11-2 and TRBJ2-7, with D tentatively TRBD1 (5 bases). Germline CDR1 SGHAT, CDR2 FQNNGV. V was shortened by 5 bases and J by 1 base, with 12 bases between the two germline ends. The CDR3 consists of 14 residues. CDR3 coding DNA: TGTGCCAGCAGCCCTCAGGCAGGGTCCTACGAGCAGTACCTC. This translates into CASSPQAGSYEQYL.

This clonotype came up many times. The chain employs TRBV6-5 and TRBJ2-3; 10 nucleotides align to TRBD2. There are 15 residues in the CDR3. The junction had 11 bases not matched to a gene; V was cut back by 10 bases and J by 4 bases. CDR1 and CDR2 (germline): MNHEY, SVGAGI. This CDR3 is CATRGLAAYPDTQYF. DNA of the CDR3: TGTGCCACCCGAGGACTAGCGGCCTACCCAGATACGCAGTATTTT.

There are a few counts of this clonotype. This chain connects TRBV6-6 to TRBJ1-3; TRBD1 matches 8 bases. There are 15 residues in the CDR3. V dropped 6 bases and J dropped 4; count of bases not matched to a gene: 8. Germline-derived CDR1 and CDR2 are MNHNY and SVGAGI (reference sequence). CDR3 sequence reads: CASSFRQGLGNTIYF. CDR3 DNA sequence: TGTGCCAGCAGCTTCCGACAGGGGCTCGGAAACACCATATATTTT.

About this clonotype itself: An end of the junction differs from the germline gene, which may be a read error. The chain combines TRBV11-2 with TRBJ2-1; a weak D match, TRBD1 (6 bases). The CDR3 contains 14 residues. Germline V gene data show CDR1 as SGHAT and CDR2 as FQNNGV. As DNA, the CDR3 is TGTACCAGCAGGGGTCTAAGCTCCTACAATGAGCAGTTTTTC. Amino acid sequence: CTSRGLSSYNEQFF.

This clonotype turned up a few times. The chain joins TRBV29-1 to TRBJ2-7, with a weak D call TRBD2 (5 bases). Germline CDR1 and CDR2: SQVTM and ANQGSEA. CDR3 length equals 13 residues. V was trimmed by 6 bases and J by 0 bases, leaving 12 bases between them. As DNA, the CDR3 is TGCAGCGTGAGGGCAGGAACCTCCTACGAGCAGTACTTC. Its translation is CSVRAGTSYEQYF.

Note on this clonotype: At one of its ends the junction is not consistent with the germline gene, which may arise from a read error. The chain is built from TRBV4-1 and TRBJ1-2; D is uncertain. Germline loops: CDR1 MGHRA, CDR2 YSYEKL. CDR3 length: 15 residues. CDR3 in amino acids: CASNQESIRGYGYTF. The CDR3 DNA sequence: TGCGCCAGCAACCAAGAAAGTATCCGAGGTTATGGCTACACCTTC.

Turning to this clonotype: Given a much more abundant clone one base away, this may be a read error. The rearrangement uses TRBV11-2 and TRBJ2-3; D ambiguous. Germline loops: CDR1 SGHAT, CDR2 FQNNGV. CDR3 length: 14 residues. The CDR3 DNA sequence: TGTGCCAGCGGCTTAATGCGGTCCCCAGATACGCAGTATTTT. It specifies CASGLMRSPDTQYF.

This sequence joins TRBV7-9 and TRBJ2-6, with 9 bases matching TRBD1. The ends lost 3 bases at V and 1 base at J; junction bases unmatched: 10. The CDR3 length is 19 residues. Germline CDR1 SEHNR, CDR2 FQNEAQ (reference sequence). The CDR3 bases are TGTGCCAGCAGCTTCCAAAGACAGGGGGTTATATCTGGGGCCAACGTCCTGACTTTC. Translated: CASSFQRQGVISGANVLTF. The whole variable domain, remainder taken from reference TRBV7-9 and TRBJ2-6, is DTGVSQNPRHKITKRGQNVTFRCDPISEHNRLYWYRQTLGQGPEFLTYFQNEAQLEKSRLLSDRFSAERPKGSFSTLEIQRTEQGDSAMYLCASSFQRQGVISGANVLTFGAGSRLTVL.

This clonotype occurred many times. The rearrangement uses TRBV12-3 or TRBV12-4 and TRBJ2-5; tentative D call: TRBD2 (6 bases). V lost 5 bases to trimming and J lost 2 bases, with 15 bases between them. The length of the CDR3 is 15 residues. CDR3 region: CASSLSGLSQETQYF. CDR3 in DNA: TGTGCCAGCAGTCTTAGCGGTCTGTCACAAGAGACCCAGTACTTC.

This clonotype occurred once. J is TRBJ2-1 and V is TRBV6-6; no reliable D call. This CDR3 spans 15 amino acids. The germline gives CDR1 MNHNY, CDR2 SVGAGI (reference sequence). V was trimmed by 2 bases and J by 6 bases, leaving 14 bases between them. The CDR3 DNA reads TGTGCCAGCAGTTACGCGTCGGAAGGTAGCAATGAGCAGTTCTTC. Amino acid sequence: CASSYASEGSNEQFF.

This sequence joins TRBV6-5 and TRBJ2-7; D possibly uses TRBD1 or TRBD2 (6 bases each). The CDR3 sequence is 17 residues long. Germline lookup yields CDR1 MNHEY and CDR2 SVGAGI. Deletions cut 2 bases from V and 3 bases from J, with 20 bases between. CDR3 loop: CASSYRLRTGAHYEQYF. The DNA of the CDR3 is TGTGCCAGCAGTTACCGGCTTCGGACGGGGGCACACTACGAGCAGTACTTC.

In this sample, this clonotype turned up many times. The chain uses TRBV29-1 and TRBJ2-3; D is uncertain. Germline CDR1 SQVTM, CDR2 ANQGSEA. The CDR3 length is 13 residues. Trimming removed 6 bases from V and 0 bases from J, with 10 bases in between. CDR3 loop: CSVRSPSTDTQYF. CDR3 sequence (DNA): TGCAGCGTACGGTCCCCTAGCACAGATACGCAGTATTTT.

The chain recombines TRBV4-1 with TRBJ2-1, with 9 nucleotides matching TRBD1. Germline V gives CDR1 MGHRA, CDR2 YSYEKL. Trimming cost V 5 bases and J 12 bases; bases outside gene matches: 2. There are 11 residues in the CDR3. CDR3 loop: CASSSGQGQFF. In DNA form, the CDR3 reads TGCGCCAGCAGCTCGGGACAGGGGCAGTTCTTC.